These T cell receptor beta chains were read from a single sample in a study of post-analysis software for immune sequencing data. TCRdb fed the PCR reads into MiXCR, producing one record per CDR3 protein. The sample carries about 540,000 distinct CDR3 sequences, under 40% recorded once. The specimen was blood. The receptors were sampled from a girl aged 2 to 17 with multiple sclerosis. Both conserved end residues are part of each CDR3. Fields, in order: V gene, clone size, J gene, D gene, CDR3 protein, CDR3 DNA. The D gene is left open where the match is weak. Size values are once, few and many counts, or a class for expanded clones, and some rows have none.

TRBV7-2,.,TRBJ2-7,.,CASSLHPGAGEQYF,TGTGCCAGCAGCCTCCATCCGGGGGCGGGAGAGCAGTACTTC
TRBV20-1,.,TRBJ2-1,.,CSAREPYNEQFF,TGCAGTGCTAGAGAGCCCTACAATGAGCAGTTCTTC
TRBV9,.,TRBJ1-2,.,CASSPRDLEYGYTF,TGTGCCAGCAGCCCCCGGGACCTTGAGTATGGCTACACCTTC
TRBV12-3/TRBV12-4,.,TRBJ1-2,.,CASSFTGSGYTF,TGTGCCAGCAGTTTCACAGGTAGCGGCTACACCTTC
TRBV11-2,once,TRBJ2-5,TRBD1,CASSLGTGLSYNEQYF,TGTGCCAGCAGCTTAGGGACAGGGCTCTCCTACAATGAGCAGTACTTC
TRBV7-3,.,TRBJ2-3,TRBD2,CASSSTSGAWDTQYF,TGTGCCAGCAGCTCAACTAGCGGGGCTTGGGATACGCAGTATTTT
TRBV6-1,.,TRBJ1-2,TRBD1,CASSTQDRGRSGYTF,TGTGCCAGCAGCACCCAGGACAGGGGGCGAAGTGGCTACACCTTC
TRBV10-3,.,TRBJ1-1,.,CAISSTGNTEAFF,TGTGCCATCAGCTCCACGGGGAACACTGAAGCTTTCTTT
TRBV4-1,few,TRBJ1-5,TRBD1,CASSQYQGDQPQHF,TGCGCCAGCAGCCAATATCAGGGGGATCAGCCCCAGCATTTT
TRBV20-1,.,TRBJ2-5,TRBD2,CSARGPGRVETQYF,TGCAGTGCTAGAGGACCCGGGAGGGTAGAGACCCAGTACTTC
TRBV20-1,few,TRBJ1-2,.,CSASDRLPLGSNYGYTF,TGCAGTGCTAGTGACAGACTCCCCCTCGGCTCTAACTATGGCTACACCTTC
TRBV14,.,TRBJ2-7,.,CASSQASPPHEQYF,TGTGCCAGCAGCCAAGCATCACCACCCCACGAGCAGTACTTC
TRBV27,few,TRBJ1-5,.,CATRHGLRGNQPQHF,TGTGCCACCCGACACGGCCTTAGGGGCAATCAGCCCCAGCATTTT
TRBV6-1,.,TRBJ2-7,.,CASSEFARTGQYF,TGTGCCAGCAGTGAATTTGCCCGGACGGGCCAGTACTTC
TRBV12-3/TRBV12-4,.,TRBJ2-1,.,CASSLVVRPGSYNEQFF,TGTGCCAGCAGTTTAGTCGTCCGTCCGGGGTCCTACAATGAGCAGTTCTTC
TRBV5-1,few,TRBJ2-5,.,CASSEITGVQETQYF,TGCGCCAGCAGCGAAATAACAGGAGTCCAAGAGACCCAGTACTTC
TRBV7-2,few,TRBJ1-1,.,CASSLAVPGPLMNTEAFF,TGTGCCAGCAGCTTAGCCGTACCGGGCCCCCTTATGAACACTGAAGCTTTCTTT
TRBV5-8,.,TRBJ2-3,.,CASSFGASTDTQYF,TGTGCCAGCAGCTTTGGGGCCAGCACAGATACGCAGTATTTT
TRBV20-1,few,TRBJ2-1,.,CSATTGTGSYNEQFF,TGCAGTGCGACTACAGGAACTGGCTCCTACAATGAGCAGTTCTTC
TRBV24-1,.,TRBJ2-1,.,CATSDPPRIDEQFF,TGTGCCACCAGTGATCCGCCTAGGATTGATGAGCAGTTCTTC
TRBV5-1,.,TRBJ2-7,.,CASSPFPGQPTYEQYF,TGCGCCAGCAGCCCCTTCCCCGGACAACCTACCTACGAGCAGTACTTC
TRBV7-3,.,TRBJ2-1,TRBD2,CASSRTSDNEQFF,TGTGCCAGCAGCCGGACTAGCGACAATGAGCAGTTCTTC
TRBV10-3,few,TRBJ2-5,TRBD2,CAISEEASGETQYF,TGTGCCATCAGTGAGGAAGCTAGCGGCGAGACCCAGTACTTC
TRBV10-3,few,TRBJ2-1,.,CAISGPENEQFF,TGTGCCATCAGTGGGCCGGAAAATGAGCAGTTCTTC
TRBV27,few,TRBJ1-1,TRBD1,CASSSLGQVNTEAFF,TGTGCCAGCAGTTCTCTGGGACAGGTGAACACTGAAGCTTTCTTT
TRBV7-3,.,TRBJ2-7,.,CASGSIGAYEQYF,TGTGCCAGCGGCTCCATAGGGGCCTACGAGCAGTACTTC